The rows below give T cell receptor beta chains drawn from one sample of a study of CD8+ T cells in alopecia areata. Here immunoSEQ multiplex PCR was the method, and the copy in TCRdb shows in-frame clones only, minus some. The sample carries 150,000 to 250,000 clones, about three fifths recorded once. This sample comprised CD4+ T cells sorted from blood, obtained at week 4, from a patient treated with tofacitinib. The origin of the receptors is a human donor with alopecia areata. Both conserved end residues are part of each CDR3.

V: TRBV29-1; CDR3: CSSLGIRDAETQYF
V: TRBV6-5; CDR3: CASNLRGSSYNEQFF
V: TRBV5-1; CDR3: CASSPSPGDGYEQYF
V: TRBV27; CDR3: CASSPRVRGTRTYNEQFF
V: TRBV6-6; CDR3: CASSTTYEQYF
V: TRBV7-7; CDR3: CASSLGGGLDTQYF
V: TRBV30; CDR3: CAWSYPWGGYTF
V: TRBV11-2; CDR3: CASSHYGGGTDSGANVLTF
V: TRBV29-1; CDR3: CSVVWGGGNQPQHF
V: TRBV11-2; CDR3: CASSPEGAGADTQYF
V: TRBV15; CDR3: CATSRQGIDQPQHF
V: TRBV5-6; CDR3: CASSSTGGAGYGYTF
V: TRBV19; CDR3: CASSIVGGAANQPQHF
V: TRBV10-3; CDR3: CAIGTGGGYYGYTF
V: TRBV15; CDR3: CATSGALLISNQPQHF
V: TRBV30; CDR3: CACRDRGTYEQYF
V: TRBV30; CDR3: CAWGQGDNEKLFF
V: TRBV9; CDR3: CASSVGSRGTGRVGYTF
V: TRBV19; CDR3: CASRIGQGYGDTQYF
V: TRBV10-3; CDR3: CAISGERVAFF
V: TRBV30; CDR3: CAWSVRRGETQYF
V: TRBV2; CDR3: CASSKQGNTEAFF
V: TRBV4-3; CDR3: CASSQVLGSDTEAFF
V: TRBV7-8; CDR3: CASSFQRLALQETQYF
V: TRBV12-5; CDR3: CASGTDVGLAFF